A selection of T cell receptor beta chains follows, all from one sample in a study of T cell responses to AZD1222 COVID-19 vaccine. Profiling relied on immunoSEQ multiplex PCR, and the TCRdb table lists in-frame clones only, not all of them. The sample contains 85,000 to 90,000 clones, 85% to 90% of which appear only once. The sequencing used peripheral blood, collected 28 days after the second AZD1222 dose. These receptors were collected from an adult who received the AZD1222 COVID-19 vaccine. The CDR3 runs from the conserved cysteine through the conserved F or W. D genes are given only for firm matches. Only some rows state a clone size, as once, few, many or a class for expanded clones.

CDR3	DNA	D	V	J	size
CASSTGGSYNEQFF	TGTGCCAGCAGTACCGGTGGATCCTACAATGAGCAGTTCTTC	.	TRBV6-2/TRBV6-3	TRBJ2-1	.
CASSRKLTGGEKLFF	TGTGCCAGCAGCCGGAAGCTGACAGGGGGAGAAAAACTGTTTTTT	TRBD1	TRBV13	TRBJ1-4	.
CASSATTGAGSTEAFF	TGTGCCAGCAGCGCAACGACAGGGGCCGGGAGCACTGAAGCTTTCTTT	TRBD1	TRBV11-2	TRBJ1-1	.
CASGRTENTGELFF	TGTGCTAGTGGCCGGACGGAGAACACCGGGGAGCTGTTTTTT	.	TRBV12-5	TRBJ2-2	few
CASSLGASGGPDTQYF	TGTGCCAGCAGCTTAGGGGCTAGCGGGGGCCCAGATACGCAGTATTTT	TRBD2	TRBV7-8	TRBJ2-3	.
CASSRGARYEQYF	TGTGCCAGCAGCCGGGGGGCGCGGTACGAGCAGTACTTC	.	TRBV3-1/TRBV3-2	TRBJ2-7	.
CASSPPDGQAFF	TGTGCCAGCAGCCCCCCGGACGGCCAAGCTTTCTTT	.	TRBV7-8	TRBJ1-1	.
CASSVSGGASNTGELFF	TGTGCCAGCAGCGTGAGCGGGGGGGCTTCGAACACCGGGGAGCTGTTTTTT	TRBD2	TRBV9	TRBJ2-2	once
CAGGISGANVLTF	TGTGCCGGAGGGATCTCCGGGGCCAACGTCCTGACTTTC	.	TRBV12-3/TRBV12-4	TRBJ2-6	.
CASSFTQDEQYF	TGTGCCAGCAGTTTTACGCAGGACGAGCAGTACTTC	.	TRBV12-3/TRBV12-4	TRBJ2-7	few
CASSLAGGDHSGNTIYF	TGTGCCAGCAGCTTAGCAGGAGGGGACCACTCTGGAAACACCATATATTTT	.	TRBV7-2	TRBJ1-3	.
CATGTGGSYNSPLHF	TGTGCCACTGGGACAGGGGGCTCCTATAATTCACCCCTCCACTTT	TRBD1	TRBV19	TRBJ1-6	.
CASSFGQNNEQFF	TGCGCCAGCAGCTTCGGACAGAACAATGAGCAGTTCTTC	.	TRBV5-1	TRBJ2-1	.
CASSQGPLMNTEAFF	TGCGCCAGCAGCCAAGGACCGTTAATGAACACTGAAGCTTTCTTT	.	TRBV4-1	TRBJ1-1	once
CASSPSFTGVYGYTF	TGCGCCAGCAGCCCCTCGTTCACAGGGGTCTATGGCTACACCTTC	TRBD1	TRBV5-1	TRBJ1-2	once
CAWKARGNTIYF	TGTGCCTGGAAAGCCAGGGGAAACACCATATATTTT	.	TRBV30	TRBJ1-3	.
CASSAGQGSEKRLLGYTF	TGCGCCAGCAGCGCGGGACAGGGCTCGGAAAAACGACTTCTGGGCTACACCTTC	TRBD1	TRBV5-1	TRBJ1-2	once
CAWSSPGLQAFF	TGTGCCTGGAGTTCACCGGGACTTCAAGCTTTCTTT	.	TRBV30	TRBJ1-1	.
CASSFWGRSDEQFF	TGTGCCAGCAGCTTCTGGGGGCGATCGGATGAGCAGTTCTTC	.	TRBV7-9	TRBJ2-1	.
CASRRGLGANVLTF	TGTGCCAGTCGGAGGGGGCTCGGGGCCAACGTCCTGACTTTC	.	TRBV2	TRBJ2-6	.
CASSLVTANTEAFF	TGTGCCAGCAGCTTAGTTACGGCGAACACTGAAGCTTTCTTT	.	TRBV7-8	TRBJ1-1	.
CASSFRLGGTEAFF	TGTGCCAGCAGCTTCCGGTTGGGGGGCACTGAAGCTTTCTTT	.	TRBV5-6	TRBJ1-1	.
CASSAGAVTYEQYF	TGTGCCAGCAGCGCGGGGGCCGTGACCTACGAGCAGTACTTC	.	TRBV5-4	TRBJ2-7	.
CASSIDRMNTEAFF	TGTGCCAGTAGTATTGATCGCATGAACACTGAAGCTTTCTTT	.	TRBV19	TRBJ1-1	few
CASSSLAGGHEQFF	TGCGCCAGCAGCTCACTAGCGGGGGGGCATGAGCAGTTCTTC	TRBD2	TRBV5-1	TRBJ2-1	once
CASRAGGPPKTEAFF	TGTGCCAGCAGGGCGGGAGGTCCCCCCAAGACTGAAGCTTTCTTT	.	TRBV27	TRBJ1-1	.
CASSSFPSLEKQFF	TGTGCCAGCAGCTCCTTTCCTTCGTTGGAGAAGCAGTTCTTC	.	TRBV7-3	TRBJ2-1	few
CASSFSYNSPLHF	TGTGCCAGCAGCTTCTCCTATAATTCACCCCTCCACTTT	.	TRBV9	TRBJ1-6	.
CASSSNRDPYQPQHF	TGTGCCAGCAGCTCGAACCGGGACCCTTATCAGCCCCAGCATTTT	.	TRBV7-8	TRBJ1-5	.
CASSLGGQSDSGNTIYF	TGTGCCAGCAGCTTAGGCGGACAGTCGGACTCTGGAAACACCATATATTTT	.	TRBV7-9	TRBJ1-3	.
CASSPRQVSGNTIYF	TGTGCCAGCTCACCACGGCAGGTCTCTGGAAACACCATATATTTT	.	TRBV18	TRBJ1-3	.
CASRTGRDNSPLHF	TGTGCCAGCAGGACAGGGAGGGACAATTCACCCCTCCACTTT	TRBD1	TRBV6-5	TRBJ1-6	.
CASSHRLLQGGVDTGELFF	TGCGCCAGCAGCCATCGACTTTTACAGGGGGGGGTTGACACCGGGGAGCTGTTTTTT	.	TRBV4-1	TRBJ2-2	.
CASGDRGHYGYTF	TGTGCCAGCGGGGACAGGGGGCACTATGGCTACACCTTC	TRBD1	TRBV6-5	TRBJ1-2	few
CASSPRRGSRQEHYNEQFF	TGTGCCAGCAGCCCACGTCGAGGTAGTCGACAGGAGCATTACAATGAGCAGTTCTTC	.	TRBV7-6	TRBJ2-1	.
CASSDAGPNEKLFF	TGTGCCAGCAGTGATGCGGGCCCTAATGAAAAACTGTTTTTT	.	TRBV6-1	TRBJ1-4	.
CASSPGLYRGNQPQHF	TGTGCCAGCAGTCCCGGACTCTACCGGGGCAATCAGCCCCAGCATTTT	.	TRBV2	TRBJ1-5	.
CASRAPGQGTDTQYF	TGTGCCAGCAGGGCACCGGGACAGGGGACAGATACGCAGTATTTT	TRBD1	TRBV6-5	TRBJ2-3	.
CASSLAGGTTPLHF	TGCGCCAGCAGCTTGGCTGGCGGGACGACACCCCTCCACTTT	.	TRBV5-1	TRBJ1-6	.
CASSPREGNQPQHF	TGTGCCAGCTCACCACGGGAGGGAAATCAGCCCCAGCATTTT	.	TRBV18	TRBJ1-5	few
CASSSTDSDLSYEQYF	TGCGCCAGCAGCTCGACCGACAGCGACCTCTCCTACGAGCAGTACTTC	.	TRBV5-1	TRBJ2-7	.
CASSFVTDTQYF	TGTGCCAGCAGTTTCGTCACAGATACGCAGTATTTT	.	TRBV12-3/TRBV12-4	TRBJ2-3	.
CASSQAGASWEAYEQYF	TGCGCCAGCAGTCAGGCTGGGGCCTCATGGGAAGCCTACGAGCAGTACTTC	.	TRBV23-1	TRBJ2-7	few
CASSEERGLNYGYTF	TGTGCCAGCAGTGAGGAGAGGGGGCTGAACTATGGCTACACCTTC	TRBD1	TRBV2	TRBJ1-2	once
CASSGNRGETQYF	TGTGCCAGCAGCGGAAACAGGGGAGAGACCCAGTACTTC	TRBD1	TRBV5-4	TRBJ2-5	.
CASSSLTADTQYF	TGCGCCAGCAGCTCGTTAACCGCAGATACGCAGTATTTT	.	TRBV5-1	TRBJ2-3	.
CASSSDSPNQPQHF	TGTGCCAGCAGCTCGGACAGCCCGAATCAGCCCCAGCATTTT	.	TRBV11-2	TRBJ1-5	.
CAISESGGGYGYTF	TGTGCCATCAGTGAGTCAGGGGGTGGCTATGGCTACACCTTC	.	TRBV10-3	TRBJ1-2	.
CASSPRVDAGLNYGYTF	TGTGCCAGCTCCCCCAGAGTTGACGCAGGGCTTAACTATGGCTACACCTTC	.	TRBV18	TRBJ1-2	.
CAWSVKGGPSNQPQHF	TGTGCCTGGAGTGTAAAGGGGGGACCGAGCAATCAGCCCCAGCATTTT	.	TRBV30	TRBJ1-5	.
CAWSKQGMQPQHF	TGTGCCTGGAGTAAACAGGGGATGCAGCCCCAGCATTTT	TRBD1	TRBV30	TRBJ1-5	.
CASSLPNRGLGNTIYF	TGTGCCAGCAGCTTACCGAACAGGGGGCTAGGAAACACCATATATTTT	TRBD1	TRBV5-6	TRBJ1-3	.
CASSRGPAAYEQYF	TGTGCCAGCAGCCGAGGGCCAGCAGCCTACGAGCAGTACTTC	.	TRBV7-9	TRBJ2-7	.
CASQRDSGASYNEQFF	TGCGCCAGCCAACGTGATAGCGGGGCTTCCTACAATGAGCAGTTCTTC	TRBD2	TRBV5-1	TRBJ2-1	.
CASSLDRAEAFF	TGTGCCAGCAGCTTAGATAGGGCTGAAGCTTTCTTT	.	TRBV11-2	TRBJ1-1	few
CASSLAQHTEAFF	TGTGCCAGCAGCTTAGCCCAGCACACTGAAGCTTTCTTT	.	TRBV7-7	TRBJ1-1	.
CSVAYSGGGYNEQFF	TGCAGCGTGGCATATAGCGGGGGAGGATACAATGAGCAGTTCTTC	TRBD2	TRBV29-1	TRBJ2-1	.
CASSPRTGEALYGYTF	TGTGCCAGCTCACCCCGGACAGGGGAGGCCCTCTATGGCTACACCTTC	TRBD1	TRBV18	TRBJ1-2	.
CASSFNPNTEAFF	TGTGCCAGCAGTTTTAACCCGAACACTGAAGCTTTCTTT	.	TRBV7-8	TRBJ1-1	.